This T cell receptor beta chain originates from a study of cytomegalovirus exposure and HLA in healthy donors (dated by TCRdb to about 2017). With respect to the entire study: According to an earlier analysis of 587 of the donors, about 179 million T cells yielded 90 million to 140 million unique TCR beta sequences and around 280 Gb of sequence data. An early release that covered roughly 600 HLA-typed donors contained approximately 300 gigabases of sequencing data and 75 million to 100 million unique TCR sequences. Of the approximately 400 genotyped donors, 65% to 90% were placed in the genetic ancestry cluster associated with self-reported Caucasian donors. The study aimed to test whether signatures of past pathogen exposure could be identified by cataloging public T cell receptors. Using immunosequencing, the study profiled T cell repertoires from some 670 subjects and related those repertoires to cytomegalovirus serostatus. A separate validation cohort of 100 to 150 different subjects was used in addition to the roughly 720-subject first cohort. To predict cytomegalovirus infection status, the study brought together high-throughput TCR immunosequencing, statistical association of individual TCRs with disease status, and machine learning. To study patterns of TCR occurrence, a later analysis re-analyzed previously published TCR beta repertoires from around 670 donors and added high-resolution HLA genotyping. The later analysis used no new phenotypic data to find candidate immune exposures, relying instead on TCR beta sequences and their occurrence across donors. An earlier analysis of several hundred of the donors applied high-throughput TCR beta sequencing to assess whether each TCR beta V gene segment acted as functional or pseudogenic. Donor age, sex, ethnicity and CMV serostatus were compiled alongside the repertoire data. In a later genetic analysis, genome-wide SNP genotypes for about 55% of the roughly 670 donors were used, and that subset was treated as a discovery cohort. Every discovery cohort repertoire had been produced on one sequencing platform. HLA typing covered class I and class II loci at four-digit resolution. The number of donors typed differed by locus, with 629-630 for A, B, C, DRB1 and DQB1, more than 500 for DQA1, over 600 for DPA1, and under 490 for DPB1. Because of strong linkage in the cohort, five DR-DQ haplotypes were treated as single units for association and clustering. On average, 235,054 unique TCR beta nucleotide sequences were sequenced per donor among 398 genotyped donors of the cohort, with about 17% of those sequences being non-productive.

Library preparation was by the immunoSEQ multiplex PCR assay. A mixture of 60 forward primers for TCR Vbeta segments and 13 reverse primers for TCR Jbeta segments was used in the multiplex PCR. A multiplex PCR assay on genomic DNA amplified the CDR3 region of rearranged TCR beta genes. On the Illumina HiSeq System, the amplified TCR beta libraries were sequenced as 87-base-pair reads. From the authors' description of their analysis: A later analysis tallied around 87 million unique TCR beta chains across the 700 or so repertoires, and some 10 million of those chains were shared by two or more donors. Raw reads were error-corrected and collapsed into unique sequences with a nearest-neighbor algorithm that merged closely related sequences to remove PCR and sequencing errors. V, D and J gene segments were assigned by aligning CDR3 sequences to IMGT reference sequences. For a sequence to be retained, a match of at least six nucleotides was required to both a V gene segment and a J gene segment. A rearrangement was called productive if the CDR3 had no stop codons and remained in frame with V and J, and every other rearrangement was called non-productive. CDR3 was defined by IMGT convention, running from the second conserved V-encoded cysteine to the conserved J-encoded phenylalanine. The earlier analysis of around 640 of the donors excluded sequences that lacked an unambiguous match to a single V gene segment. An earlier analysis of some 610 of the donors called V segments functional above 56.7% productive rearrangements and segregating when the between-donor standard deviation exceeded 5%. A statistical classification framework was developed to diagnose cytomegalovirus status using the catalog of TCR beta chain sequences. In a later analysis, TCR nucleotide sequences were compared against IMGT/GENE-DB human TR gene sequences so that V and J genes could be assigned. The TCRdist pipeline was used in a later analysis to assign CDR3 sequences and most-parsimonious VDJ recombination scenarios. In a later analysis, each TCR beta chain was defined by its CDR3 amino acid sequence together with its V-gene family, and reads without a unique V-gene family were excluded. In a later analysis, 450 to 600 highly shared, low-generation-probability nucleotide sequences were removed to address suspected cross-contamination and a sequencing artifact. For each public chain, a later analysis derived a clonal expansion index from normalized ranks of inferred template counts within each repertoire. A later analysis computed generation probabilities with a VDJ recombination model fitted to out-of-frame rearrangements, and checked the results against IGoR. In a later analysis, TCR-TCR, TCR-HLA and TCR-CMV co-occurrence was scored with hypergeometric tests, and a repertoire-size bias correction was applied to TCR pairs. A later analysis estimated false discovery rates by permuting HLA or CMV assignments 20 times. In a later analysis, co-occurring TCRs were grouped using DBSCAN, with TCRdist sequence similarity added in when clustering inside HLA-allele-positive subsets. Repertoires with fewer than 30,000 or more than 120,000 public chains, plus five repertoires with anomalous nucleotide sharing, were excluded from co-occurrence clustering. Imported from immuneACCESS, the table was reduced by TCRdb to in-frame sequences with V and J called. These copies leave out some clones; in studies compared against another copy, an unresolved V gene accounts for under half, and the cause of the remainder is not known. V, J and clone size were drawn from that table, and D and trimming were deduced from the DNA. Within this sample are roughly 180,000 clones, with approximately 72% of them counted one time only. Of the sample, around 2.5% is held by the ten largest clones.

The study at large found these results: Across donors, most TCR sequences were observed very rarely, whereas some public TCRs were present in many individuals. A cluster of highly shared sequence variants was judged likely to be a technical artifact of the sequencing pipeline. Because the 87-base-pair reads could not distinguish some IMGT-functional V segments, including TRBV6-2 and TRBV6-3, those segments were excluded. Linkage disequilibrium might explain the correlated functional status among segregating V segments, but an unknown experimental factor could not be ruled out. For the cohort, immune exposure information was limited to CMV serostatus. V-gene and J-gene trimming of TCR beta chains was associated with a missense DCLRE1C variant in a later genetic analysis, and the association was replicated in an independent cohort. In a later analysis, HLA-associated TCR beta chains showed more clonal expansion and lower generation probabilities than non-associated chains that were equally common. In vitro tests confirmed that a few of the cytomegalovirus-associated TCR beta chains recognize cytomegalovirus antigens. The study gave a list of 150 to 200 TCR beta chains associated with cytomegalovirus. According to a later genetic analysis, donors in an Asian-associated ancestry cluster had fewer N-insertions in productive TCRs than the approximately 690-donor mean. The authors suggested that the approach could potentially be extended to other disease states and immunological phenotypes. In a later analysis, most CMV-associated TCR beta chains were found to appear HLA-restricted, with HLA associations seemingly driven largely by CMV exposure. An earlier analysis of roughly 570 of the donors showed that most TCR beta V segments appeared in productive rearrangements either about 87% or about 30% of the time, which broadly matched IMGT annotations. Only TCR beta chains were sequenced in this cohort, and the absence of alpha or paired-chain data limited detectable features. Because counts were too low, seventeen rarely observed V segments, including chromosome 9 orphons, were excluded from the earlier analysis of around 640 of the donors. When HLA alleles, especially DR and DQ, strongly co-occurred, attributing TCR associations to individual alleles was difficult. According to a later analysis, parvovirus B19, influenza, CMV and Epstein-Barr virus appeared linked to several top co-occurrence clusters. A later analysis associated roughly 17,000 TCR beta sequences with specific HLA alleles at a false discovery rate of 0.05. Cytomegalovirus status was reported to be diagnosed by the classifier with high specificity and sensitivity in both the original and validation cohorts. A further reported finding was that TCR beta sequences accurately predicted the HLA-A and HLA-B alleles for most subjects in the first cohort. In a later analysis, TCR association rates were found to vary across HLA loci, with the most associated TCRs seen for DRB1 alleles and the fewest for HLA-C alleles. Because some donors lacked HLA typing at each locus, the association tests relied only on the typed subset. Sequencing depth was assumed to be roughly uniform across donors in the presence/absence analyses, though that assumption may not hold.

A remark on this clone: Its target antigen remains unknown. No base-level quality is on record; no much larger clone is a single base apart.

V gives up 8 bases and J gives up 0 bases, and the segment between their germline ends measures 10 bases. The CDR3 has 13 amino acids, counting the end cysteine and phenylalanine. Of all the DNA, just the CDR3 is kept, 39 bases in frame from base 1. The germline V gene specifies KGHSH as CDR1 and LQKENI as CDR2. The cohort was made up of roughly 670 healthy bone marrow donors. At the time of sampling, every cohort member was nominally healthy, though immune exposures that went unrecorded were likely present. The donor was CMV seronegative and was included in the group of 352 seronegative cohort members. A peripheral blood sample was provided by each donor, and peripheral blood mononuclear cells were used for TCR beta sequencing. Genomic DNA extraction from the blood cell samples was performed with the Qiagen DNeasy Blood Extraction Kit.

The sequenced material came from PBMCs. The clonotype was recovered from a female donor in good health and CMV-seronegative. The chain is encoded by TRBV18 joined to TRBJ2-5, and perhaps TRBD2 as D gene, on 5 matching bases. The CDR3 protein is CASTRTDQETQYF. The DNA is as follows: TGTGCCAGCACCAGGACTGACCAAGAGACCCAGTACTTC.